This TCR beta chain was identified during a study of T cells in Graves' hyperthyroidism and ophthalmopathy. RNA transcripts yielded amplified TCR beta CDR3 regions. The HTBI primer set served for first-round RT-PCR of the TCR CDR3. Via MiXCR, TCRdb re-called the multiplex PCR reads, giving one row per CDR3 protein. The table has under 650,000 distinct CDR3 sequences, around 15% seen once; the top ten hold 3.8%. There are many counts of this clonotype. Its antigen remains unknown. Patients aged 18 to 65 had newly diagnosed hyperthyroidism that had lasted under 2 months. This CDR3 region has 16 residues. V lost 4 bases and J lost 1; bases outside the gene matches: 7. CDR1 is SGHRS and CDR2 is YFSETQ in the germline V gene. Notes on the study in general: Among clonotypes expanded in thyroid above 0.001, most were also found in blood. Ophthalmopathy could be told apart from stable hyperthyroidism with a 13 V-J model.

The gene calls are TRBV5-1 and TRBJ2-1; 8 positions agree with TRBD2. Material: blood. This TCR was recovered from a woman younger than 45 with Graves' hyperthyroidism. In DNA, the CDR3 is TGCGCCAGCAGCCCTGGGGTAGCGGGGTCCTACAATGAGCAGTTCTTC. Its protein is CASSPGVAGSYNEQFF.